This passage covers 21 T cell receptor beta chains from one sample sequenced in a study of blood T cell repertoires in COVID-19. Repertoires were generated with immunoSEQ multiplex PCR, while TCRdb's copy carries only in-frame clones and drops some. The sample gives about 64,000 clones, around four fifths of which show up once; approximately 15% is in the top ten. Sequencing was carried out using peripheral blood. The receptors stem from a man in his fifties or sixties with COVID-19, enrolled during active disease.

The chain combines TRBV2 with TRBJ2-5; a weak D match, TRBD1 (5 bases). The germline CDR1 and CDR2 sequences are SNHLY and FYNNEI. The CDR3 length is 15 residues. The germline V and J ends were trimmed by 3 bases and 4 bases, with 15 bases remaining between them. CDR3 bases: TGTGCCAGCAGTGATGGGGCCATCTACGGAGAGACCCAGTACTTC. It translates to CASSDGAIYGETQYF.

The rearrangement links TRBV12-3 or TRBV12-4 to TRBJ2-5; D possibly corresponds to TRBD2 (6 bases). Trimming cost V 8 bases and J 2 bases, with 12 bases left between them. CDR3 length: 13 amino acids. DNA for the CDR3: TGTGCCAGCTCCCGGGAGATTCAAGAGACCCAGTACTTC. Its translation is CASSREIQETQYF.

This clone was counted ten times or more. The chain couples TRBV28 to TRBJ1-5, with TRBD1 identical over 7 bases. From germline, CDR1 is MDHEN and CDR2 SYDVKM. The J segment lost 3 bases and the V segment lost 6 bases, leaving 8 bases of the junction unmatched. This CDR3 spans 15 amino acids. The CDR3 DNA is TGTGCCAGCAGGCCTGTGGACAGGCCCAATCAGCCCCAGCATTTT. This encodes CASRPVDRPNQPQHF.

DNA of the CDR3: TGTGCCAGCAGCTTAGTCGAAGGCGGGAGCACAGATACGCAGTATTTT. This gives the protein CASSLVEGGSTDTQYF. The chain links TRBV11-2 to TRBJ2-3, with D maybe TRBD2 (5 bases). In germline, CDR1 is SGHAT, CDR2 FQNNGV. Trimming stripped 1 base from V and 0 bases from J, with 11 bases between. This CDR3 spans 16 amino acids.

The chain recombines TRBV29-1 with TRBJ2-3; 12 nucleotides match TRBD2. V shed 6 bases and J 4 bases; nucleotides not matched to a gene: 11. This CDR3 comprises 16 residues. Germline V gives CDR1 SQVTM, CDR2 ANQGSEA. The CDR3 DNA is TGCAGCGTCAAGGGACTAGCGGGCCCTAAGGCAGATACGCAGTATTTT. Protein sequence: CSVKGLAGPKADTQYF.

The CDR3 DNA sequence: TGCGCCAGCAGCCCCTTTGATCTAACTGGAAACACCATATATTTT. Amino acids: CASSPFDLTGNTIYF. The rearrangement links TRBV5-1 to TRBJ1-3; D is uncertain. Germline V gene sequence: CDR1 SGHRS, CDR2 YFSETQ. The length of the CDR3 is 15 residues. The germline V and J ends were trimmed by 4 bases and 2 bases, with 13 bases remaining between them.

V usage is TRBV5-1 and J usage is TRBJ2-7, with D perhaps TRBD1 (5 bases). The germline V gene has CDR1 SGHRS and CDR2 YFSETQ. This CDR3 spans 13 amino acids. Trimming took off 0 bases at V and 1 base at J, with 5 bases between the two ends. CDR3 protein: CASSLDRSYEQYF. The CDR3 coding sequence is TGCGCCAGCAGCTTGGACAGGTCCTACGAGCAGTACTTC.

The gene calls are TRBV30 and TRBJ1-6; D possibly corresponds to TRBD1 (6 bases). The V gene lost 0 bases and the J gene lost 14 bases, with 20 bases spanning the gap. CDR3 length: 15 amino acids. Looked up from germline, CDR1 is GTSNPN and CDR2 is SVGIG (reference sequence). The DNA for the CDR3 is TGTGCCTGGAGTGTACTGTCAGGGGAATTCACCGCCCTCCACTTT. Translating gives CAWSVLSGEFTALHF.

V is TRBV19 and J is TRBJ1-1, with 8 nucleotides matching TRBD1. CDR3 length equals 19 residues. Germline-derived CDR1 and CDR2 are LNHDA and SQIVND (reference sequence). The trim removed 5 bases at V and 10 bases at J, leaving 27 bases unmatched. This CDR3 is CASSARGQVGAEETLGAFF. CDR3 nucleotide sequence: TGTGCCAGTAGTGCCAGGGGGCAGGTGGGGGCCGAGGAGACACTGGGAGCTTTCTTT.

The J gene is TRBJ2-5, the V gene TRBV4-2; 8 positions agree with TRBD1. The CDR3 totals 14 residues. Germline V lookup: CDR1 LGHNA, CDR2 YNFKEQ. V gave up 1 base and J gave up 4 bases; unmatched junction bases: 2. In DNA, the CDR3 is TGTGCCAGCAGCCAAGCCAGGGGGCGAGAGACCCAGTACTTC. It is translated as CASSQARGRETQYF.

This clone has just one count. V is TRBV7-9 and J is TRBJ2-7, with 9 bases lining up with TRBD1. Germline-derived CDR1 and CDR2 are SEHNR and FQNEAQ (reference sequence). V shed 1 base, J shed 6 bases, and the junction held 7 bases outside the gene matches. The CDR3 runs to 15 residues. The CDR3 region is CASSLEGQGLSEQYF. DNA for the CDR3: TGTGCCAGCAGCTTAGAGGGACAGGGACTCTCCGAGCAGTACTTC.

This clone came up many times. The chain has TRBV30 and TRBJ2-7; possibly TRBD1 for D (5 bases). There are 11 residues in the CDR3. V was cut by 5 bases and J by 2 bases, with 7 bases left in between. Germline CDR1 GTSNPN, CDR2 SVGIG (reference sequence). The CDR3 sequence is CAWQGAYEQYF. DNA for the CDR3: TGTGCCTGGCAAGGGGCCTACGAGCAGTACTTC.

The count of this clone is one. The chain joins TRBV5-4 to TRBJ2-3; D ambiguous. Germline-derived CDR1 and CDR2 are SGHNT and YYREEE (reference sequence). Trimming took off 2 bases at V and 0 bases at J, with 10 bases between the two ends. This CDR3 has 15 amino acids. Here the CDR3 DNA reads TGTGCCAGCAGCTTTGCCGCCGGGAGCACAGATACGCAGTATTTT. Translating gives CASSFAAGSTDTQYF.

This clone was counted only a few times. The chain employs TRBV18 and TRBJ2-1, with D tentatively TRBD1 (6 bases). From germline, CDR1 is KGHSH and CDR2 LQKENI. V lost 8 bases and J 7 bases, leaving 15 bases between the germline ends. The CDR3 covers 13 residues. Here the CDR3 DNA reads TGTGCCAGCAGGGGGACCGGCGATAATGAGCAGTTCTTC. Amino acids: CASRGTGDNEQFF.

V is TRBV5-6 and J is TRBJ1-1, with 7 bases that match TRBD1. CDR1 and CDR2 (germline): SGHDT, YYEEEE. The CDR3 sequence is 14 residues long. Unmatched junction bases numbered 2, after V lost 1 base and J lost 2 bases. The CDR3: CASSLKGANTEAFF. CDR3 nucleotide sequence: TGTGCCAGCAGCTTGAAGGGGGCCAACACTGAAGCTTTCTTT.

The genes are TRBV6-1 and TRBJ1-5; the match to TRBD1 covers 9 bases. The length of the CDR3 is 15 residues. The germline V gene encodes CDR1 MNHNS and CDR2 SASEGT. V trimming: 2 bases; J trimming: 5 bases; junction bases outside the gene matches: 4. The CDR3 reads CASSERTGVDQPQHF. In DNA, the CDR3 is TGTGCCAGCAGTGAAAGGACAGGGGTGGATCAGCCCCAGCATTTT.

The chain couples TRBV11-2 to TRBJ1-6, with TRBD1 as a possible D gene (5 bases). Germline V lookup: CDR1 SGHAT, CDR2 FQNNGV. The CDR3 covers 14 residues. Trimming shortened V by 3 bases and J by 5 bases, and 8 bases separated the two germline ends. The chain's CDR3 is CASSFGQNNSPLHF. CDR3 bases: TGTGCCAGCAGCTTTGGACAAAATAATTCACCCCTCCACTTT.

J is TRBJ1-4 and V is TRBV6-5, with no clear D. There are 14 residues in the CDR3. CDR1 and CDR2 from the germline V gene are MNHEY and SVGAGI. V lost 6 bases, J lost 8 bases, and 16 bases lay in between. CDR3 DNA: TGTGCCAGCAGCGCAAACCGAGGAGGGGAAAAACTGTTTTTT. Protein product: CASSANRGGEKLFF.

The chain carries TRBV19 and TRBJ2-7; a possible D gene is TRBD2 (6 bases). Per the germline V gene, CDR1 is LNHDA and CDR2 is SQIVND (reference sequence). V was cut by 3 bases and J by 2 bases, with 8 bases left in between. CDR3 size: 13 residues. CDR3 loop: CASSIGRTYEQYF. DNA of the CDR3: TGTGCCAGTAGTATCGGGAGAACCTACGAGCAGTACTTC.

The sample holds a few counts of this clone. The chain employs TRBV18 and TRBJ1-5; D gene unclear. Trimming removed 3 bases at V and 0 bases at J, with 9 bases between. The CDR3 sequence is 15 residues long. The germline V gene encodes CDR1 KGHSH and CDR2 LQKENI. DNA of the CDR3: TGTGCCAGCTCACCGCTGCTGAGTAGCAATCAGCCCCAGCATTTT. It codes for CASSPLLSSNQPQHF.

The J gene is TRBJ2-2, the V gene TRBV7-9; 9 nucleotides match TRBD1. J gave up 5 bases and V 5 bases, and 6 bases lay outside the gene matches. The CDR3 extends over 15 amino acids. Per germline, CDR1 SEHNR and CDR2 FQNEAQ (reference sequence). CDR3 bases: TGTGCCAGCAGCCTGGGGACAGGGCGAACCGGGGAGCTGTTTTTT. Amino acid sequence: CASSLGTGRTGELFF.